One sample yielded the 14 T cell receptor beta chains listed below, sequenced in a study of blood T cell repertoires in COVID-19. The repertoire was sequenced with immunoSEQ multiplex PCR; TCRdb's copy has only in-frame clones and lacks some. The table has approximately 150,000 clones, about 83% seen once. The sequencing sample was made of peripheral blood. The receptors come from a human donor in a cohort sampled during active COVID-19.

The chain carries TRBV28 and TRBJ2-1, with TRBD2 as a possible D gene (6 bases). This CDR3 region has 15 residues. Germline V gene sequence: CDR1 MDHEN, CDR2 SYDVKM. V was clipped by 3 bases and J by 6 bases, with 15 bases between them. CDR3 bases: TGTGCCAGCAGTTTCCCGGGGAGGTTGGGCAATGAGCAGTTCTTC. Translated, it gives CASSFPGRLGNEQFF. Using reference TRBV28 and TRBJ2-1 for the parts outside the CDR3, the full variable domain is DVKVTQSSRYLVKRTGEKVFLECVQDMDHENMFWYRQDPGLGLRLIYFSYDVKMKEKGDIPEGYSVSREKKERFSLILESASTNQTSMYLCASSFPGRLGNEQFFGPGTRLTVL.

A remark on this clone: The germline gene is not matched at one end of the junction; a read error may be the cause. The chain recombines TRBV18 with TRBJ2-2; possibly TRBD2 for D (6 bases). The CDR3 runs 14 residues. Germline CDR1 is KGHSH and CDR2 is LQKENI. The CDR3 is CASSPLAATGELFF. The CDR3 coding sequence is TGTGCCAGCTCCCCACTAGCAGCTACCGGGGAGCTGTTTTTT.

The V and J genes are TRBV18 and TRBJ1-4; no definite D call. Trimming shortened V by 4 bases and J by 8 bases, and 17 bases separated the two germline ends. This CDR3 has 15 amino acids. Per the germline V gene, CDR1 is KGHSH and CDR2 is LQKENI. Here the CDR3 DNA reads TGTGCCAGCTCACTATCCGGGATTTTTGGCGAAAAACTGTTTTTT. Translation gives CASSLSGIFGEKLFF.

This chain links TRBV28 with TRBJ2-7; D ambiguous. Germline CDR1 reads MDHEN; CDR2 reads SYDVKM. The CDR3 has 13 amino acids. V was cut by 2 bases and J by 5 bases, with 10 bases left in between. The DNA of the CDR3 is TGTGCCAGCAGTTTAATTACCCCGGACGAGCAGTACTTC. It yields the protein CASSLITPDEQYF.

The chain has TRBV5-1 and TRBJ2-1; 12 nucleotides agree with TRBD2. Germline V gene data show CDR1 as SGHRS and CDR2 as YFSETQ. The CDR3 has 15 residues. V lost 3 bases and J lost 6; bases outside the gene matches: 4. The CDR3: CASSYGTSGFNEQFF. In nucleotides, the CDR3 is TGCGCCAGCAGCTACGGGACTAGCGGGTTCAATGAGCAGTTCTTC.

The chain is built from TRBV27 and TRBJ2-7; TRBD2 agrees at 7 bases. The CDR3 is 13 residues long. Germline V CDR1 and CDR2: MNHEY, SMNVEV (reference sequence). V shed 6 bases and J 5 bases; nucleotides not matched to a gene: 7. The chain's CDR3 is CASSRRGSDEQYF. In DNA, the CDR3 is TGTGCCAGCAGCCGGCGCGGGAGTGACGAGCAGTACTTC.

The rearrangement joins TRBV28 to TRBJ2-4; the D is unclear. Germline CDR1 and CDR2: MDHEN and SYDVKM. V was clipped by 7 bases and J by 10 bases, with 11 bases between them. The CDR3 is made up of 11 amino acids. CDR3: CASTTKGIQYF. The CDR3 coding sequence is TGTGCCAGCACAACTAAAGGAATTCAGTACTTC.

The chain combines TRBV9 with TRBJ2-2; TRBD2 agrees at 10 bases. CDR1 SGDLS and CDR2 YYNGEE come from the germline V gene. This CDR3 has 19 residues. J lost 6 bases, V lost 0 bases, and 14 bases had no gene match. CDR3 in DNA: TGTGCCAGCAGCGTAGTTGCTAGCGGGAGCGGGACCCGTCCCGGGGAGCTGTTTTTT. This codes for CASSVVASGSGTRPGELFF.

The V call is TRBV27, the J call TRBJ1-1; D perhaps matches TRBD1 (6 bases). Germline values: CDR1 MNHEY, CDR2 SMNVEV (reference sequence). The germline V and J ends were trimmed by 6 bases and 3 bases, with 17 bases remaining between them. This CDR3 has 15 residues. CDR3 DNA: TGTGCCAGCAGAAGGGGGAAGGGGAGGGACACTGAAGCTTTCTTT. It yields the protein CASRRGKGRDTEAFF.

The genes are TRBV19 and TRBJ2-6; D possibly corresponds to TRBD2 (5 bases). V was cut by 3 bases and J by 0 bases, with 9 bases left in between. The CDR3 has 16 residues. Per the germline V gene, CDR1 is LNHDA and CDR2 is SQIVND (reference sequence). The CDR3 DNA sequence: TGTGCCAGTAGTATCATCCGGGGCTCTGGGGCCAACGTCCTGACTTTC. Its protein is CASSIIRGSGANVLTF.

This chain connects TRBV20-1 to TRBJ1-1, with D uncertain. The germline V and J ends were trimmed by 6 bases and 1 base, with 6 bases remaining between them. Germline values: CDR1 DFQATT, CDR2 SNEGSKA (reference sequence). This CDR3 region has 11 residues. CDR3 bases: TGCAGTGCCGCGGGGAACACTGAAGCTTTCTTT. Translating gives CSAAGNTEAFF.

The chain carries TRBV6-6 and TRBJ2-3; D unresolved. V was pared by 6 bases and J by 5 bases, with 6 bases between. Germline V gene data show CDR1 as MNHNY and CDR2 as SVGAGI (reference sequence). The CDR3 extends over 11 amino acids. DNA for the CDR3: TGTGCCAGCAGCCTTTTAGATACGCAGTATTTT. Translation: CASSLLDTQYF.

This chain joins TRBV30 and TRBJ2-1, with 8 bases fitting TRBD2. Per germline, CDR1 GTSNPN and CDR2 SVGIG (reference sequence). V was pared by 0 bases and J by 6 bases, with 4 bases of the junction left unmatched. The CDR3 runs to 14 residues. In DNA, the CDR3 is TGTGCCTGGAGTGTAACGACTAGCGCCAATGAGCAGTTCTTC. This codes for CAWSVTTSANEQFF.

This clone was observed a single time. The rearrangement uses TRBV29-1 and TRBJ2-5, with D maybe TRBD2 (6 bases). Germline-derived CDR1 and CDR2 are SQVTM and ANQGSEA. V was cut by 7 bases and J by 4 bases, with 19 bases left in between. The CDR3 loop spans 14 amino acids. The CDR3 DNA sequence: TGCAGCGCCCCGGGGGAGGCCTCCGGAGAGACCCAGTACTTC. Its translation is CSAPGEASGETQYF.